This TCR beta chain emerged from a study of cytomegalovirus exposure and HLA in healthy donors. CDR1 and CDR2 from the germline V gene are MDHEN and SYDVKM. V gave up 6 bases and J gave up 4 bases, with 21 bases separating them. The CDR3 loop spans 16 amino acids. Libraries were prepared by immunoSEQ multiplex PCR; TCRdb keeps only in-frame clonotypes and omits some of them. The table has 200,000 to 250,000 clones, around 87% seen once. The sample comprised PBMCs. The TCR was taken from a woman aged 18-29 years in good health and CMV-seropositive. This chain uses TRBV28 with TRBJ1-2; TRBD1 might be the D (5 bases). DNA of the CDR3: TGTGCCAGCAGACCACGGGCGACCGCAGGGTTCTATGGCTACACCTTC. This codes for CASRPRATAGFYGYTF.